This T cell receptor beta chain was obtained from a study of blood T cell repertoires in COVID-19. V was shortened by 8 bases and J by 3 bases, with 12 bases between the two germline ends. CDR1 KGHDR and CDR2 SFDVKD come from the germline V gene. The CDR3 is made up of 14 amino acids. Some clones are missing from TCRdb's copy, which holds only in-frame ones; the method was immunoSEQ multiplex PCR. The sample consists of more than 200,000 clones, around 82% of them appearing once. This clonotype originated in a man in his forties with active or convalescent COVID-19. V usage is TRBV24-1 and J usage is TRBJ2-2; tentative D call: TRBD1 (5 bases). Specimen: peripheral blood. As DNA, the CDR3 is TGTGCCACCAACCAGGGCCCTTACACCGGGGAGCTGTTTTTT. This gives the protein CATNQGPYTGELFF.